These T cell receptor beta chains were read from a single sample in a study of blood T cell repertoires in COVID-19. Here immunoSEQ multiplex PCR was the method, and the copy in TCRdb shows in-frame clones only, minus some. Of tens of thousands of clones listed, around nine tenths are singletons. Sequencing used peripheral blood. These receptors were obtained from a human donor in a cohort sampled during active COVID-19. Each CDR3 is given with its conserved first and last residue. Fields, in order: V gene, D gene, clone size, J gene, CDR3 protein, CDR3 DNA. The D gene is left open where the match is weak. Clone sizes are given selectively: once, few, many, or a class where the clone is expanded.

>TRBV2|NA|NA|TRBJ2-4
CASSAGAREYF
TGTGCCAGCAGTGCAGGGGCGCGGGAGTACTTC
>TRBV4-3|TRBD1|NA|TRBJ1-4
CASSQAGGDNEKLFF
TGCGCCAGCAGCCAAGCAGGGGGAGATAATGAAAAACTGTTTTTT
>TRBV28|NA|once|TRBJ1-2
CASTSRDYGYTF
TGTGCCAGCACGTCCAGGGACTATGGCTACACCTTC
>TRBV6-6|NA|NA|TRBJ1-4
CASSYPTAVNEKLFF
TGTGCCAGCAGTTACCCGACAGCCGTTAATGAAAAACTGTTTTTT
>TRBV18|TRBD2|NA|TRBJ2-5
CASSPPGLAGGRQETQYF
TGTGCCAGCTCGCCACCGGGACTAGCGGGGGGGAGACAAGAGACCCAGTACTTC
>TRBV19|NA|few|TRBJ1-5
CASSIARGNIGYSNQPQHF
TGTGCCAGTAGTATTGCGCGAGGTAATATTGGGTATAGCAATCAGCCCCAGCATTTT
>TRBV7-9|TRBD1|NA|TRBJ1-1
CASSLGTGYEAFF
TGTGCCAGCAGCCTAGGGACAGGGTACGAAGCTTTCTTT
>TRBV5-1|TRBD2|NA|TRBJ2-5
CASSWARLAGDGTQYF
TGCGCCAGCAGCTGGGCCCGGCTAGCGGGGGACGGGACCCAGTACTTC
>TRBV12-3/TRBV12-4|NA|NA|TRBJ1-5
CASSFAGKETQHF
TGTGCCAGCAGTTTTGCCGGGAAGGAGACCCAGCATTTT
>TRBV11-3|NA|once|TRBJ2-2
CASSLDPRDFLNTGELFF
TGTGCCAGCAGCTTAGATCCCCGGGACTTCCTGAACACCGGGGAGCTGTTTTTT
>TRBV19|NA|once|TRBJ1-1
CASSLSRAEAFF
TGTGCCAGTAGTCTCTCTCGCGCTGAAGCTTTCTTT
>TRBV11-3|TRBD1|NA|TRBJ2-2
CASSPTGGNTGELFF
TGTGCCAGCAGCCCGACAGGGGGGAACACCGGGGAGCTGTTTTTT
>TRBV2|TRBD1|NA|TRBJ1-4
CASSQGAANEKLFF
TGTGCCAGCAGTCAGGGGGCGGCTAATGAAAAACTGTTTTTT
>TRBV28|TRBD1|NA|TRBJ1-6
CASEGQPDSPLHF
TGTGCCAGTGAGGGACAGCCTGATTCACCCCTCCACTTT
>TRBV11-2|TRBD2|NA|TRBJ2-7
CASSLETSGGWSSYEQYF
TGTGCCAGCAGCTTAGAGACTAGCGGGGGGTGGAGCTCCTACGAGCAGTACTTC
>TRBV4-3|NA|NA|TRBJ1-2
CASSQDRSIPNYGYTF
TGCGCCAGCAGCCAAGATAGGAGCATCCCTAACTATGGCTACACCTTC
>TRBV7-2|NA|NA|TRBJ2-1
CASSRGGGTYNEQFF
TGTGCCAGCAGCCGCGGAGGGGGCACCTACAATGAGCAGTTCTTC
>TRBV29-1|TRBD1|NA|TRBJ2-3
CSVASGTGGTDTQYF
TGCAGCGTGGCCTCGGGGACAGGGGGCACAGATACGCAGTATTTT
>TRBV29-1|NA|NA|TRBJ2-7
CSVEGRLAYEQYF
TGCAGCGTTGAAGGAAGACTTGCCTACGAGCAGTACTTC
>TRBV20-1|NA|NA|TRBJ2-7
CSARSGHEQYF
TGCAGTGCTAGGAGTGGGCACGAGCAGTACTTC
>TRBV3-1/TRBV3-2|TRBD2|NA|TRBJ2-1
CASSRKFLGGLNEQFF
TGTGCCAGCAGCCGAAAGTTTCTGGGGGGGTTAAATGAGCAGTTCTTC
>TRBV18|NA|NA|TRBJ1-5
CASSPGQGPYSNQPQHF
TGTGCCAGCTCACCAGGGCAGGGCCCTTATAGCAATCAGCCCCAGCATTTT